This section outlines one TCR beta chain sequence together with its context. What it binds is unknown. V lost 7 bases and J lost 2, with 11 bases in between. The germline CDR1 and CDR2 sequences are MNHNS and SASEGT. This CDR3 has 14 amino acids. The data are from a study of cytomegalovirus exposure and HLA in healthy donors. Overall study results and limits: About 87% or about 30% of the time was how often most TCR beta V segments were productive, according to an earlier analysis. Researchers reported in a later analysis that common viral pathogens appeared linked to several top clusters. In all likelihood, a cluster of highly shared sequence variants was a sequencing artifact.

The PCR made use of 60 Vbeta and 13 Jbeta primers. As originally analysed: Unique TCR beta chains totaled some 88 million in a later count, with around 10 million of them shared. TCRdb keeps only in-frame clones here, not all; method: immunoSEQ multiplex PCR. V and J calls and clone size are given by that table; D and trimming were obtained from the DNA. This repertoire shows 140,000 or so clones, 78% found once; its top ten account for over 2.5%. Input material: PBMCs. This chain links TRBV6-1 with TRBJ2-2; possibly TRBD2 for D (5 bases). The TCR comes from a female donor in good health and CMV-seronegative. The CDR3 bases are TGTGCCAGCACCCGGGGTCCTAACACCGGGGAGCTGTTTTTT. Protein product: CASTRGPNTGELFF.